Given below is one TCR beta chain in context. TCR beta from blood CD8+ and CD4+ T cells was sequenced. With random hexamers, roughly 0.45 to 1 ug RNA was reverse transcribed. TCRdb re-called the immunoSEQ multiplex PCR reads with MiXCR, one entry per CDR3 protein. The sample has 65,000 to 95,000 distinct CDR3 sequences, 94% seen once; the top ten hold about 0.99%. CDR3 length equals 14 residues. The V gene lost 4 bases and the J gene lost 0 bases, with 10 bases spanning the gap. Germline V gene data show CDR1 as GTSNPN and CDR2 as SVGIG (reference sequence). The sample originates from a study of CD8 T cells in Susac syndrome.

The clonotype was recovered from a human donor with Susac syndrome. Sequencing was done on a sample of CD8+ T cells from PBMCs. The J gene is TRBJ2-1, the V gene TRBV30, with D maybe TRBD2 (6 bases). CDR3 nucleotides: TGTGCCTGGACAGGGACTGCCTCCTACAATGAGCAGTTCTTC. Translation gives CAWTGTASYNEQFF. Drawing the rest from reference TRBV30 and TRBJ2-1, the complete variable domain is SQTIHQWPATLVQPVGSPLSLECTVEGTSNPNLYWYRQAAGRGLQLLFYSVGIGQISSEVPQNLSASRPQDRQFILSSKKLLLSDSGFYLCAWTGTASYNEQFFGPGTRLTVL.